The clone carrying this TCR beta chain appeared once. Under the authors' procedure: Reference gene primer amplification yielded estimated nucleated cell counts. Using immunoSEQ multiplex PCR, the repertoire was profiled, and TCRdb retains in-frame clones only, with some absent. D and trimming come from the DNA, and the V and J calls and clone size come from that table. The sample includes 100,000 to 120,000 clones, 75% to 90% seen only once; the top ten take roughly 5%. This entry comes from a study of blood T cell repertoires in COVID-19. Germline CDR1 and CDR2: LNHDA and SQIVND (reference sequence). The CDR3 is made up of 16 amino acids. With 6 bases removed from V and 0 bases from J, the gap between germline ends came to 16 bases. Recruited during active infection, patients (from Seattle) were subsequently followed longitudinally.

This clonotype was sampled from a woman in her fifties or sixties with COVID-19, enrolled during active disease. The rearrangement joins TRBV19 to TRBJ2-3, with TRBD1 as a possible D gene (6 bases). Sequencing used peripheral blood. CDR3 DNA: TGTGCCAGTAGACTGGACAGCACCACTAGCACAGATACGCAGTATTTT. Protein product: CASRLDSTTSTDTQYF.